The following is a T cell receptor beta chain sequence with its context. Its target is not known. The CDR3 is 11 amino acids. The germline V gene encodes CDR1 SGHTA and CDR2 FQGNSA. V dropped 5 bases and J dropped 3 bases, with 4 bases sitting between them. Stated time point: 2015-2016 season, pre-vaccination. Donors with HIV/AIDS, active malignancy, immunomodulators or active illness were excluded. Assay: immunoSEQ multiplex PCR; the TCRdb copy retains only in-frame clones and omits some. The sample lists about 9,400 clones, 70% to 85% seen once, with less than 2% in the top ten. This record belongs to a study of follicular helper T cells after annual influenza vaccination. About the study: Some donors were sampled over the 2013-2014, 2014-2015 and 2015-2016 vaccinations.

Study-wide findings and caveats: Day 7 ICOS+CD38+ clones later appeared mostly in ICOS-CD38- cTfh. Successive annual vaccinations recalled a recurrent oligoclonal ICOS+CD38+ cTfh response with influenza-specific clonotypes.

This chain joins TRBV7-2 and TRBJ1-1; unclear D gene. The TCR sequence derives from an adult who received the influenza vaccine. This specimen consisted of CXCR5+ CD38- circulating T follicular helper cells from blood, obtained on the day of influenza vaccination. Sample subset: circulating Tfh, non-naive CD4+CXCR5+PD-1+ (ICOS+CD38+ or ICOS-CD38-). DNA of the CDR3: TGTGCCAGCAGCCAGGACACTGAAGCTTTCTTT. Translating gives CASSQDTEAFF.